This T cell receptor beta chain was sequenced during a study of T cell repertoires in aging, cancer and after chemotherapy. Study-level background: Healthy donor repertoires were recorded over several months to years and showed clear clonal overlap. The whole study produced a dataset of several million TCR reads.

The sample holds many counts of this clonotype. As yet, its antigen is unknown. Peripheral blood genomic DNA, not sorted cells or RNA, was the template. Multiplex touch-down PCR with TRB-A/B primers amplified rearranged V-D-J TRB sequences. TCRdb independently ran MiXCR on the multiplex PCR reads; one entry per CDR3 protein. Counted here are approximately 13,000 distinct CDR3 sequences, 21% occurring once; the ten biggest clones make up roughly 5.6%. Study-wide results and limits: Rebound thymic output was suggested by rising median generation probability during chemotherapy in each cancer cohort. Healthy donors lost TCR diversity with age mainly through richness, cancer patients through richness and evenness.

This CDR3 region has 16 residues. V trimming: 4 bases; J trimming: 2 bases; junction bases outside the gene matches: 6. In germline, CDR1 is LNHNV, CDR2 YYDKDF (reference sequence). Material for sequencing was blood. The clonotype was recovered from a human donor in good health. This chain uses TRBV15 with TRBJ1-5; 9 nucleotides agree with TRBD1. Here the CDR3 DNA reads TGTGCCACCAGCATAGGGACAGGGTGGGGCAATCAGCCCCAGCATTTT. This codes for CATSIGTGWGNQPQHF.